Described below is a single TCR beta chain sequence and its context. The antigen remains undetermined. TCRdb's table, derived via immunoSEQ multiplex PCR, lists solely in-frame clones and lacks some. The table records tens of thousands of clones, 86% of them present only once. The data stem from a study of T cell responses to AZD1222 COVID-19 vaccine. With 3 bases removed from V and 0 bases from J, the gap between germline ends came to 8 bases. The germline gives CDR1 DFQATT, CDR2 SNEGSKA (reference sequence). CDR3 size: 14 residues. Study-level findings and limits: Distributed over spike, vaccine-associated CD4 TCRs predominated at 160-218 and 743-854.

Recipients boosted at about 4 weeks or about 12 weeks are pooled. The chain has TRBV20-1 and TRBJ2-2; D gene ambiguous. This clonotype was obtained from an adult who received the AZD1222 COVID-19 vaccine. This specimen was peripheral blood, taken 28 days after the second AZD1222 dose. CDR3 protein: CSASRVTNTGELFF. The CDR3 DNA is TGCAGTGCTAGTAGAGTGACGAACACCGGGGAGCTGTTTTTT.